The clone carrying this T cell receptor (beta chain) was counted many times. Antigen unknown. The data belong to a study of T cells in Graves' hyperthyroidism and ophthalmopathy. Study-level points and caveats: With a median lead of approximately 6 months before onset, the model predicted ophthalmopathy.

Deletions cut 6 bases from V and 7 bases from J, with 16 bases between. CDR3 length: 14 amino acids. CDR1 is MNHNS and CDR2 is SASEGT in the germline V gene. The TCR beta CDR3 regions underwent amplification using RNA transcripts as the source. The TCR CDR3 first-round RT-PCR relied on the HTBI primer set. MiXCR, run by TCRdb on the multiplex PCR reads, gives a single entry per CDR3 protein. The data contain 400,000 to 450,000 distinct CDR3 sequences, roughly 14% of them singletons. Not enrolled were patients with uncontrolled infection, other autoimmune disease, pregnancy or lactation. The specimen was blood. The sequence derives from a man between 18 and 35 years old with Graves' ophthalmopathy. The genes are TRBV6-1 and TRBJ1-3; D call uncertain. DNA of the CDR3: TGTGCCAGCAGCCCCCTGGAAGATGGGAACACCATATATTTT. It codes for CASSPLEDGNTIYF.